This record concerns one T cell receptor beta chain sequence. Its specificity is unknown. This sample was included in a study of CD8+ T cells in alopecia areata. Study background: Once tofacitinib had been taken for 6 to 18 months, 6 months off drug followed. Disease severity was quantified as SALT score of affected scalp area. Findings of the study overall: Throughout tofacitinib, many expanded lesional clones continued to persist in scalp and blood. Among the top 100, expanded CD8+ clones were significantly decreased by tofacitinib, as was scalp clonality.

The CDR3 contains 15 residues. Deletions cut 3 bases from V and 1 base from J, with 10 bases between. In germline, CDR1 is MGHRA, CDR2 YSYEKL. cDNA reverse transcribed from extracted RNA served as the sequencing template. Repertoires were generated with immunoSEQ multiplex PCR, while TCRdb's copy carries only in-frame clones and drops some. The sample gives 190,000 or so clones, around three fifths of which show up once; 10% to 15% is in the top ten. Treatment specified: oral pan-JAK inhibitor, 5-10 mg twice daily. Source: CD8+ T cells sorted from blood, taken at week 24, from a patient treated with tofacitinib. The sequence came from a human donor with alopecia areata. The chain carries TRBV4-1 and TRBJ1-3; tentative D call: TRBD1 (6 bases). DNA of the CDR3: TGCGCCAGCAGCCAGACTCAGGGGTCTGGAAACACCATATATTTT. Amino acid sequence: CASSQTQGSGNTIYF.